The present T cell receptor beta chain was sequenced within a study of a mutant IDH1 vaccine in newly diagnosed glioma. The assay was immunoSEQ multiplex PCR, and TCRdb's table has in-frame clones only and misses some. The sample has under 40,000 clones; approximately 83% are singletons. The CDR3 has 11 residues. Per germline, CDR1 DFQATT and CDR2 SNEGSKA (reference sequence). V was pared by 1 base and J by 6 bases, with 5 bases between. On this clone: The antigen remains undetermined.

Indicated time point: week 47, end of study. The study gave 300 ug of mutant IDH1 20-mer peptide per vaccine dose, with topical imiquimod. The clonotype originates from a young man with glioma. V usage is TRBV20-1 and J usage is TRBJ2-3; D unresolved. Sequenced here: PBMCs, sampled from a glioma patient whose treatment included an IDH1 peptide vaccine. The CDR3 reads CSARGFDTQYF. The CDR3 nucleotides read TGCAGTGCTAGAGGGTTTGATACGCAGTATTTT.